Shown below are 19 T cell receptor beta chains from a single sample sequenced in a study of blood T cell repertoires in COVID-19. The repertoire was sequenced with immunoSEQ multiplex PCR; TCRdb's copy has only in-frame clones and lacks some. Here the sample spans some 320,000 clones, about nine tenths being singletons. Sequenced material: PBMCs or T cells enriched from blood (not recorded which). The receptor source for this set is a woman aged 45-60 years who had been exposed to COVID-19.

This chain joins TRBV7-9 and TRBJ2-2; D call uncertain. Germline V gene sequence: CDR1 SEHNR, CDR2 FQNEAQ (reference sequence). The CDR3 loop spans 16 amino acids. Trimming took off 0 bases at V and 6 bases at J, with 14 bases between the two ends. The CDR3 region is CASSLAVSRVSGELFF. The DNA for the CDR3 is TGTGCCAGCAGCTTAGCGGTTAGTCGGGTATCCGGGGAGCTGTTTTTT.

Comments on this clone: The junction departs from the called germline gene at one end, perhaps through a read error. V is TRBV12-3 or TRBV12-4 and J is TRBJ2-3, with D possibly being TRBD2 (6 bases). There are 13 residues in the CDR3. CDR3 sequence reads: CASSLTSRDTQYF. The CDR3 DNA reads TGTGCCAGCAGTTTAACTAGCAGAGATACGCAGTATTTT.

The gene calls are TRBV15 and TRBJ2-5; no clear D. Germline V gene data show CDR1 as LNHNV and CDR2 as YYDKDF (reference sequence). The CDR3 runs to 13 residues. V lost 5 bases and J lost 1, with 8 bases in between. Here the CDR3 reads CATSLSAQETQYF. The CDR3 region has the DNA TGTGCCACCAGCCTGAGCGCCCAAGAGACCCAGTACTTC.

The chain employs TRBV5-1 and TRBJ2-2; 8 bases fit TRBD2. The ends lost 2 bases at V and 4 bases at J; junction bases unmatched: 22. Germline CDR1 is SGHRS and CDR2 is YFSETQ. This CDR3 contains 21 residues. CDR3 amino acids: CASSFHVAGGAFGVTTGELFF. As DNA, the CDR3 is TGCGCCAGCAGCTTCCATGTCGCGGGGGGCGCCTTTGGAGTGACCACCGGGGAGCTGTTTTTT.

The gene calls are TRBV24-1 and TRBJ1-2; maybe TRBD1 (6 bases). This CDR3 has 13 residues. V lost 4 bases and J 4 bases, leaving 9 bases between the germline ends. CDR1 and CDR2 (germline): KGHDR, SFDVKD. This CDR3 reads CATSETGRYGYTF. DNA for the CDR3: TGTGCCACCAGTGAAACAGGGCGCTATGGCTACACCTTC.

This clone was observed once. The chain recombines TRBV19 with TRBJ1-6; D remains unclear. In germline, CDR1 is LNHDA, CDR2 SQIVND (reference sequence). Trimming left V 6 bases short and J 9 bases short, with 12 bases between. CDR3 size: 13 residues. Written as DNA, the CDR3 is TGTGCCAGTAGCGACTACCCGCGTTCACCCCTCCACTTT. Translated, it gives CASSDYPRSPLHF.

This chain links TRBV18 with TRBJ1-1, with 9 bases fitting TRBD1. V was pared by 3 bases and J by 4 bases, with 9 bases of the junction left unmatched. The germline V gene encodes CDR1 KGHSH and CDR2 LQKENI. The CDR3 is made up of 16 amino acids. The CDR3 spells CASSPGQGIFGTEAFF. The CDR3 region has the DNA TGTGCCAGCTCACCGGGACAGGGTATCTTTGGCACTGAAGCTTTCTTT.

The rearrangement links TRBV5-1 to TRBJ1-4; D possibly corresponds to TRBD1 (6 bases). The germline gives CDR1 SGHRS, CDR2 YFSETQ. The CDR3 has 14 residues. V lost 5 bases to trimming and J lost 4 bases, with 12 bases between them. The chain's CDR3 is CASSVAGDNEKLFF. The CDR3 coding sequence is TGCGCCAGCAGTGTCGCAGGGGATAATGAAAAACTGTTTTTT.

The chain has TRBV28 and TRBJ1-4; weak D call: TRBD1 (6 bases). CDR1 and CDR2 (germline): MDHEN, SYDVKM. There are 15 residues in the CDR3. The V and J ends lost 6 bases and 0 bases respectively, with 11 bases between them. The CDR3 region has the DNA TGTGCCAGCAGGGGGACACTTGCAACTAATGAAAAACTGTTTTTT. Its translation: CASRGTLATNEKLFF.

This chain links TRBV6-5 with TRBJ1-5; D ambiguous. Germline values: CDR1 MNHEY, CDR2 SVGAGI. V shed 8 bases and J shed 9 bases, with 11 bases lying between them. CDR3 length: 11 residues. Written as DNA, the CDR3 is TGTGCCAGCGCGGACTCGGGGCCCCAGCATTTT. It is translated as CASADSGPQHF.

The chain couples TRBV6-1 to TRBJ2-3; TRBD2 aligns across 14 bases. V was clipped by 4 bases and J by 4 bases; unmatched bases: 4. Germline assignment: CDR1 MNHNS and CDR2 SASEGT. This CDR3 region has 16 residues. The CDR3 sequence: CASSGGLAGVADTQYF. CDR3 nucleotide sequence: TGTGCCAGCAGTGGGGGACTAGCGGGGGTAGCAGATACGCAGTATTTT.

CDR3 in amino acids: CASSLGRRETQYF. The CDR3 DNA reads TGTGCCAGCAGCTTGGGGAGAAGGGAGACCCAGTACTTC. The chain joins TRBV7-2 to TRBJ2-5; possibly TRBD2 for D (5 bases). CDR1 is SGHTA and CDR2 is FQGNSA in the germline V gene. This CDR3 is 13 amino acids long. The ends were cut back, 3 bases at V and 5 bases at J, with 10 bases in the middle.

The chain has TRBV5-1 and TRBJ2-5; D is possibly TRBD1 (6 bases). This CDR3 region has 15 residues. CDR1 is SGHRS, CDR2 YFSETQ, per germline. Trimming removed 2 bases at V and 4 bases at J, with 15 bases between. The CDR3 loop reads CASSLASGDGETQYF. The CDR3 DNA reads TGCGCCAGCAGCTTAGCGTCAGGGGATGGAGAGACCCAGTACTTC. The variable domain in full, with the rest retrieved from reference TRBV5-1 and TRBJ2-5, is KAGVTQTPRYLIKTRGQQVTLSCSPISGHRSVSWYQQTPGQGLQFLFEYFSETQRNKGNFPGRFSGRQFSNSRSEMNVSTLELGDSALYLCASSLASGDGETQYFGPGTRLLVL.

This rearrangement joins TRBV20-1 to TRBJ1-2; D ambiguous. The CDR3 has 11 residues. Per germline, CDR1 DFQATT and CDR2 SNEGSKA (reference sequence). V was cut by 3 bases and J by 7 bases, with 9 bases left in between. CDR3 sequence reads: CSASLGGGYTF. The CDR3 bases are TGCAGTGCTAGTCTGGGAGGTGGCTACACCTTC.

The V call is TRBV5-1, the J call TRBJ2-1; D is undetermined. V lost 0 bases and J 4 bases, leaving 5 bases between the germline ends. The CDR3 runs to 13 residues. Germline CDR1 is SGHRS and CDR2 is YFSETQ. DNA for the CDR3: TGCGCCAGCAGCTTGGACAGTTACAATGAGCAGTTCTTC. Its translation: CASSLDSYNEQFF.

In this sample, this clone turned up once. This chain uses TRBV28 with TRBJ1-1, with D possibly being TRBD1 (5 bases). Trimming cost V 0 bases and J 1 base, with 6 bases left between them. Germline V gives CDR1 MDHEN, CDR2 SYDVKM. There are 14 residues in the CDR3. The CDR3 coding sequence is TGTGCCAGCAGTTTATGGCAGGGGAACACTGAAGCTTTCTTT. This encodes CASSLWQGNTEAFF. Full variable domain (missing parts from reference TRBV28 and TRBJ1-1): DVKVTQSSRYLVKRTGEKVFLECVQDMDHENMFWYRQDPGLGLRLIYFSYDVKMKEKGDIPEGYSVSREKKERFSLILESASTNQTSMYLCASSLWQGNTEAFFGQGTRLTVV.

The chain is built from TRBV30 and TRBJ1-4; 7 bases line up with TRBD1. CDR3 length: 14 amino acids. Germline CDR1 and CDR2: GTSNPN and SVGIG (reference sequence). V shed 2 bases, J shed 7 bases, and the junction held 7 bases outside the gene matches. The CDR3 DNA is TGTGCCTGGAGTATTGACAGGGTGGGTGAAAAACTGTTTTTT. It encodes CAWSIDRVGEKLFF. Full variable domain (outside the CDR3, taken from reference TRBV30 and TRBJ1-4): SQTIHQWPATLVQPVGSPLSLECTVEGTSNPNLYWYRQAAGRGLQLLFYSVGIGQISSEVPQNLSASRPQDRQFILSSKKLLLSDSGFYLCAWSIDRVGEKLFFGSGTQLSVL.

This clone was observed a single time. V and J are TRBV24-1 and TRBJ2-3; D perhaps matches TRBD1 (5 bases). The V end was cut by 4 bases, the J end by 3 bases, with 10 bases between. The germline V gene encodes CDR1 KGHDR and CDR2 SFDVKD. The CDR3 contains 14 residues. The CDR3 reads CATSERQLTDTQYF. For the CDR3, the DNA is TGTGCCACCAGTGAGAGACAGTTAACAGATACGCAGTATTTT.

The J gene is TRBJ1-5, the V gene TRBV27, with TRBD1 as a possible D gene (6 bases). Germline V gene data show CDR1 as MNHEY and CDR2 as SMNVEV (reference sequence). CDR3 length: 14 amino acids. Trimming cost V 3 bases and J 5 bases, with 11 bases left between them. The CDR3, as DNA: TGTGCCAGCAGTTTTACAGGGCAGTATCAGCCCCAGCATTTT. This sequence encodes CASSFTGQYQPQHF.